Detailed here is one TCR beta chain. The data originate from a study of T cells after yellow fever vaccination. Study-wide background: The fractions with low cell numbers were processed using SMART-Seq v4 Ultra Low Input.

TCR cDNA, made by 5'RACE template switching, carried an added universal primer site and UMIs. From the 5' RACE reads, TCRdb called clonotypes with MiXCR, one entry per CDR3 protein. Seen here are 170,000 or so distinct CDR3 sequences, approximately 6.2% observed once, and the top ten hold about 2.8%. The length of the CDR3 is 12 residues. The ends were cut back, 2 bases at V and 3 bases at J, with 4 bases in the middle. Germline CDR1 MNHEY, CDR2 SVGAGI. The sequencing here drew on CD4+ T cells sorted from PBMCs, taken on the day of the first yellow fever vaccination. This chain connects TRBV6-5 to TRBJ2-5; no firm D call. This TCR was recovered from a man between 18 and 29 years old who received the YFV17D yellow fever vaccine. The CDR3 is CASSYGKETQYF. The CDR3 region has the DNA TGTGCCAGCAGTTACGGTAAAGAGACCCAGTACTTC.